The clone carrying this T cell receptor beta chain has only one observation. The target antigen is unknown. Antigen-specific CD4+ T cells were expanded (with viral peptide pools) by the ViraFEST assay ahead of sequencing. At the end of about 9 days of culture, CD4+ T cells were isolated. All vaccine recipients tested negative for nucleocapsid antibodies and had never contracted SARS-CoV-2 infection. The culture medium for 2 million or so PBMC per well included about 9.2 IU/ml IL-2 and roughly 10 ug/ml peptides. This record comes from a study of vaccination effects on CD4 cells after COVID-19. Repertoires were generated with immunoSEQ multiplex PCR, while TCRdb's copy carries only in-frame clones and drops some. The sample contains about 20,000 clones, around three quarters of which appear only once. The receptor was isolated from a human donor who received a COVID-19 vaccine. The sequencing used CD4+ T cells from PBMCs cultured with HCoV-NL63 spike peptides, collected before COVID-19 vaccination.

Written as DNA, the CDR3 is TGTGCCAGCTCACCATCTGGCAACCTTCCAGCCGACTACGAGCAGTACTTC. Translated, it gives CASSPSGNLPADYEQYF. This sequence joins TRBV18 and TRBJ2-7; no reliable D call. With 2 bases removed from V and 3 bases from J, the gap between germline ends came to 20 bases. This CDR3 comprises 17 residues. CDR1 and CDR2 (germline): KGHSH, LQKENI.